This T cell receptor (beta chain) was documented in a study of shared clonotypes between healthy human individuals. For the study at large: Researchers assigned three CD4 naive, three CD4 memory, two CD8 naive and one CD8 memory plate to each donor. Regarding the study as a whole: Clonotype sharing among donors, it was expected, would be affected by sequencing depth.

Regarding this clone: The target antigen is unknown. Other DNA sequences of this sample code for an identical CDR3.

Sorted-subset replicate PCRs used about 190 ng of genomic DNA. This amount corresponded to approximately 30,000 T cell genomes. In the original analysis: Quality scores were absent from the junction-only immunoSEQ sequences, so filtering differed. Using immunoSEQ multiplex PCR, the repertoire was profiled, and TCRdb retains in-frame clones only, with some absent. V, J and clone size reflect that table, while D and trimming were determined from the DNA. This sample has around 700,000 clones, with about three quarters found just once. This sequence was found in a woman aged 30 to 39 in good health. Source material: memory CD4+ T cells sorted from blood. Subset indicated: CD45RA-negative fraction.

This CDR3 is CASSVQETQYF. The DNA for the CDR3 is TGCGCCAGCTCCGTCCAAGAGACCCAGTACTTC. The chain has TRBV5-1 and TRBJ2-5; D is undetermined. This CDR3 has 11 amino acids. The germline gives CDR1 SGHRS, CDR2 YFSETQ. Trimming cost V 7 bases and J 1 base, with 5 bases left between them.